These T cell receptor beta chains were read from a single sample in a study of response to subunit inactivated influenza vaccine. One entry per CDR3 protein results from TCRdb running MiXCR on the RT-PCR reads. The sample has about 620,000 distinct CDR3 sequences, 12% seen once. This sample comprised PBMCs from blood, obtained on the day of vaccination. These receptor sequences come from a man in his fifties who received an inactivated influenza vaccine. Each CDR3 is given with its conserved first and last residue. D genes are given only for firm matches. The listing skips clone size in some rows; elsewhere it reads once, few, many or a size class.

size	V	J	D	DNA	CDR3
-	TRBV21-1	TRBJ2-7	-	TGTGCCAGCAGCAAATATGCAGGGGACTACGAGCAGTACTTC	CASSKYAGDYEQYF
few	TRBV12-3/TRBV12-4	TRBJ2-7	TRBD2	TGTGCCAGCACCCGTGCGGGGGCCTACGAGCAGTACTTC	CASTRAGAYEQYF
few	TRBV6-5	TRBJ1-6	-	TGTGCCAGCAGTTTCAAATTCCGGGACCGTAATTCACCCCTCCACTTT	CASSFKFRDRNSPLHF
few	TRBV21-1	TRBJ2-3	-	TGTGCCAGCAGCAAGGTCGGACAGGGCCCCCGCACAGATACGCAGTATTTT	CASSKVGQGPRTDTQYF
-	TRBV7-9	TRBJ2-1	-	TGTGCCAGCAGCTCCCAAAGGACCATCGCAGGCTTC	CASSSQRTIAGF
many	TRBV7-8	TRBJ2-1	-	TGTGCCAGCAGCTCCGCCGGGCTTTCCTACAATGAGCAGTTCTTC	CASSSAGLSYNEQFF
few	TRBV24-1	TRBJ2-1	-	TGTGCCACCAGTTACTACAATGAGCAGTTCTTC	CATSYYNEQFF
few	TRBV5-6	TRBJ1-2	-	TGTGCCAGCAACCAGGGGAACTATGGCTACACCTTC	CASNQGNYGYTF
-	TRBV5-1	TRBJ2-3	-	TGCGCCAGCAGCTTTGACGGGGGAGGAAGAAATACGCAGTATTTT	CASSFDGGGRNTQYF
-	TRBV10-3	TRBJ1-1	TRBD1	TGTGCCATCAGAGGGACAGGGGAGGGGACTGAAGCTTTCTTT	CAIRGTGEGTEAFF
few	TRBV12-3/TRBV12-4	TRBJ1-2	TRBD1	TGTGCCAGCAGTTTAGCCCGACAGGGCTCCCTTGGCTACACCTTC	CASSLARQGSLGYTF
few	TRBV5-1	TRBJ2-1	-	TGCGCCAGCAGTACCAGCCTCGCAGGAGAGCAGTTCTTC	CASSTSLAGEQFF
-	TRBV12-3/TRBV12-4	TRBJ1-5	-	TGTGCCAGCAGCTTTACAGATAGCAATCAGCCCCAGCATTTT	CASSFTDSNQPQHF
many	TRBV11-3	TRBJ1-1	-	TGTGCCAGCAGCCCCCGTACACCGGGGGGGATGAACACTGAAGCTTTCTTT	CASSPRTPGGMNTEAFF
few	TRBV5-5	TRBJ1-1	-	TGTGCCAGCAGCTCTACCCGACAGCCTAGCACTGAAGCTTTCTTT	CASSSTRQPSTEAFF
many	TRBV5-1	TRBJ2-2	TRBD1	TGTGCCAGCAGGGGACAGGATACCGGGGAGCTGTTTTTT	CASRGQDTGELFF
few	TRBV5-1	TRBJ2-7	TRBD2	TGCGCCAGCAGAGCTAGCGGGAGTATCCACGAGCAGTACTTC	CASRASGSIHEQYF
-	TRBV27	TRBJ1-1	TRBD1	TGTGCCAGCAGTTTAGAGGGACAGGGGTTCAGTGAAGCTTTCTTT	CASSLEGQGFSEAFF
-	TRBV9	TRBJ2-1	-	TGTGCCAGCAGCCCATCCCTCCAGTGGTTAGACAATGAGCAGTTCTTC	CASSPSLQWLDNEQFF
few	TRBV11-2	TRBJ2-7	-	TGTGCCAGCAGCTTCACTCGGACTGTCTACGAGCAGTACTTC	CASSFTRTVYEQYF
few	TRBV27	TRBJ2-1	TRBD2	TGTGCCAGCAGTACTAGCGGGTGGGAAAAGAGCAATGAGCAGTTCTTC	CASSTSGWEKSNEQFF
-	TRBV30	TRBJ1-5	-	TGTGCCTGGAGTACGGGCCGAAATCAGCCCCAGCATTTT	CAWSTGRNQPQHF
-	TRBV11-2	TRBJ2-5	-	TGTGCCAGCAGTCCTTATCGCCAGGGAACAGAGAACCAGTACTTC	CASSPYRQGTENQYF
many	TRBV24-1	TRBJ2-2	TRBD1	TGTGCCACCAGTGGGGACAGGACGAACACCGGGGAGCTGTTTTTT	CATSGDRTNTGELFF
-	TRBV7-2	TRBJ1-1	-	TGTGCCAGCAGCCGACAGACGGGGGTTGGTGCTTTCTTT	CASSRQTGVGAFF
few	TRBV3-1	TRBJ1-1	TRBD1	TGTGCCAGCAGCCCCCCAGGGGGGGCTGAAGCTTTCTTT	CASSPPGGAEAFF
few	TRBV7-2	TRBJ2-7	-	TGTGCCAGCAGCTTGGACTACCTCTCCTACGAGCAGTACTTC	CASSLDYLSYEQYF
-	TRBV7-2	TRBJ2-2	-	TGTGCCAGCAGCCGGGGTTGGAATTCCGGGGAGCTGTTTTTT	CASSRGWNSGELFF
-	TRBV5-5	TRBJ1-2	TRBD1	TGTGCCAGCAGCCCCGGGACAGTCCCTGCTAGCTATGGCTACACCTTC	CASSPGTVPASYGYTF